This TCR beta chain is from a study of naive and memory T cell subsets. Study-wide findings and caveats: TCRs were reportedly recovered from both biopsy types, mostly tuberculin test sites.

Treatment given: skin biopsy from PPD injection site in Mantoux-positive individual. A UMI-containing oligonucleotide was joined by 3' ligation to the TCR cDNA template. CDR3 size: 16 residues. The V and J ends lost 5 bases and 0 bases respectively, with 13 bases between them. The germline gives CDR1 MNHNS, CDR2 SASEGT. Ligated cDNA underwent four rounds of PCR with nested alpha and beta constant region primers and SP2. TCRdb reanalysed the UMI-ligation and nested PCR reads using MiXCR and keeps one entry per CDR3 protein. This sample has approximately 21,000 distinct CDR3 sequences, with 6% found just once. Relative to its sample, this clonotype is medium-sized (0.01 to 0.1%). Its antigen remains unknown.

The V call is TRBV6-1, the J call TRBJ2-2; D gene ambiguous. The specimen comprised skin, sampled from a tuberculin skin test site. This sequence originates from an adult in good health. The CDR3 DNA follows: TGTGCCAGCAGTCGAGGTGGATCGCCGAACACCGGGGAGCTGTTTTTT. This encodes CASSRGGSPNTGELFF.